Below are 18 T cell receptor beta chains sequenced from a single sample in a study of CD8+ T cells in alopecia areata. Extracted RNA was reverse transcribed, and the resulting cDNA served as sequencing template. Sequenced by immunoSEQ multiplex PCR; TCRdb stores in-frame clones only, minus some. This table holds some 190,000 clones, approximately 67% found once. Treatment here: oral pan-JAK inhibitor, 5-10 mg twice daily. The sample in question was CD4+ T cells sorted from blood, obtained around week 46, from a patient treated with tofacitinib. The receptor set was obtained from a human donor with alopecia areata.

This CDR3 reads CASSQEAAYNEQFF. In nucleotides, the CDR3 is TGCGCCAGCAGCCAAGAGGCGGCCTACAATGAGCAGTTCTTC. The genes are TRBV4-3 and TRBJ2-1; D remains unclear. The CDR3 contains 14 residues. With 0 bases removed from V and 2 bases from J, the gap between germline ends came to 5 bases. In germline, CDR1 is LGHNA, CDR2 YSLEER.

J is TRBJ1-2 and V is TRBV29-1; TRBD1 matches at 7 bases. V gave up 6 bases and J gave up 2 bases; unmatched junction bases: 9. Germline V gene sequence: CDR1 SQVTM, CDR2 ANQGSEA. This CDR3 has 14 residues. The CDR3 bases are TGCAGCGTCGTTAGTCCGACAGGGAACTATGGCTACACCTTC. It is translated as CSVVSPTGNYGYTF.

The V and J genes are TRBV29-1 and TRBJ2-3; TRBD2 agrees at 7 bases. The V gene end was trimmed by 8 bases and the J gene end by 2 bases; junction bases not matched to a gene: 7. Looked up from germline, CDR1 is SQVTM and CDR2 is ANQGSEA. This CDR3 comprises 13 residues. The CDR3 spells CSWTRPITDTQYF. Written as DNA, the CDR3 is TGCAGCTGGACTAGGCCTATCACAGATACGCAGTATTTT.

CDR3 DNA sequence: TGTGCCAGCAGCTCCCAGAGGCTAGCTGACTTCGGGGCCAACGTCCTGACTTTC. It translates to CASSSQRLADFGANVLTF. J is TRBJ2-6 and V is TRBV7-2, with a weak D call TRBD2 (5 bases). Germline CDR1 SGHTA, CDR2 FQGNSA. Trimming took 4 bases from V and 4 from J, leaving 20 bases between them. CDR3 length: 18 amino acids.

The chain joins TRBV7-2 to TRBJ2-3, with 9 nucleotides matching TRBD2. Unmatched junction bases numbered 7, after V lost 1 base and J lost 2 bases. CDR3 length equals 17 residues. Looked up from germline, CDR1 is SGHTA and CDR2 is FQGNSA. DNA of the CDR3: TGTGCCAGCAGCTTAGTCTCTAGCGGGGAACACACAGATACGCAGTATTTT. Protein: CASSLVSSGEHTDTQYF.

This clone was picked up one time. The genes are TRBV9 and TRBJ2-2, with D maybe TRBD1 (5 bases). Germline-derived CDR1 and CDR2 are SGDLS and YYNGEE. CDR3 size: 15 residues. Trimming cost V 0 bases and J 3 bases, with 9 bases left between them. The CDR3 sequence is CASSVGPGYTGELFF. The DNA of the CDR3 is TGTGCCAGCAGCGTAGGCCCAGGGTACACCGGGGAGCTGTTTTTT.

This chain links TRBV9 with TRBJ2-3; 14 bases fit TRBD2. There are 16 residues in the CDR3. In germline, CDR1 is SGDLS, CDR2 YYNGEE. With 4 bases clipped from V and 3 bases from J, the junction kept 4 bases outside the gene matches. CDR3 sequence: CASSPGTSGGTDTQYF. CDR3 DNA: TGTGCCAGCAGCCCGGGGACTAGCGGGGGAACAGATACGCAGTATTTT.

The rearrangement joins TRBV2 to TRBJ2-7; D tentatively reads TRBD1 or TRBD2 (5 bases each). Trimming stripped 8 bases from V and 4 bases from J, with 12 bases between. Per germline, CDR1 SNHLY and CDR2 FYNNEI. The CDR3 consists of 12 residues. CDR3 residues: CASSGGGYEQYF. The DNA of the CDR3 is TGTGCCAGCTCTGGGGGTGGGTACGAGCAGTACTTC.

This sequence joins TRBV29-1 and TRBJ2-1; 9 bases are shared with TRBD2. The germline CDR1 and CDR2 sequences are SQVTM and ANQGSEA. The CDR3 totals 15 residues. The ends lost 5 bases at V and 4 bases at J; junction bases unmatched: 9. CDR3 in DNA: TGCAGCGTTAGGGCCCAGAGCGGGGGGTACAATGAGCAGTTCTTC. Residues: CSVRAQSGGYNEQFF.

In its sample, this clone was seen many times. The chain uses TRBV7-2 and TRBJ2-1; D assignment may be TRBD1 or TRBD2 (5 bases each). The CDR3 runs to 13 residues. V lost 5 bases, J lost 8 bases, and 13 bases lay in between. CDR1 is SGHTA, CDR2 FQGNSA, per germline. CDR3 amino acids: CASSRDGDYEQFF. The CDR3, as DNA: TGTGCCAGCAGCCGGGACGGAGATTATGAGCAGTTCTTC.

The chain is built from TRBV29-1 and TRBJ2-3; D may correspond to TRBD1 or TRBD2 (5 bases each). CDR1 is SQVTM and CDR2 is ANQGSEA in the germline V gene. Deletions cut 4 bases from V and 0 bases from J, with 14 bases between. The CDR3 extends over 15 amino acids. The CDR3 spells CSVARGPKSTDTQYF. CDR3 nucleotides: TGCAGCGTTGCAAGGGGACCGAAGAGCACAGATACGCAGTATTTT.

The gene calls are TRBV7-9 and TRBJ1-2; D is unclear. Looked up from germline, CDR1 is SEHNR and CDR2 is FQNEAQ (reference sequence). Trimming stripped 5 bases from V and 8 bases from J, with 15 bases between. The CDR3 extends over 13 amino acids. CDR3 coding DNA: TGTGCCAGCAGCCAAACGGACCTAAACGGCTACACCTTC. Translating it yields CASSQTDLNGYTF. Together with reference TRBV7-9 and TRBJ1-2, the CDR3 gives the full variable domain: DTGVSQNPRHKITKRGQNVTFRCDPISEHNRLYWYRQTLGQGPEFLTYFQNEAQLEKSRLLSDRFSAERPKGSFSTLEIQRTEQGDSAMYLCASSQTDLNGYTFGSGTRLTVV.

In DNA form, the CDR3 reads TGCAGCGTTGATCTAGCCGGAGGCACTGAAGCTTTCTTT. Residues: CSVDLAGGTEAFF. This sequence joins TRBV29-1 and TRBJ1-1; no firm D call. Per the germline V gene, CDR1 is SQVTM and CDR2 is ANQGSEA. The CDR3 is 13 residues long. Trimming stripped 3 bases from V and 4 bases from J, with 12 bases between.

There are a few counts of this clone. As DNA, the CDR3 is TGCGCCAGCAGCCAAGTTGACATGGGATTCTCCTACAATGAGCAGTTCTTC. Protein sequence: CASSQVDMGFSYNEQFF. V usage is TRBV4-1 and J usage is TRBJ2-1; D gene ambiguous. The V end lost 1 base, the J end lost 0 bases, and 13 bases lay between the germline ends. Looked up from germline, CDR1 is MGHRA and CDR2 is YSYEKL. The length of the CDR3 is 17 residues.

This rearrangement joins TRBV7-2 to TRBJ2-1, with TRBD2 matching 13 bases. Per germline, CDR1 SGHTA and CDR2 FQGNSA. After removal of 2 bases from V and 9 bases from J, the junction contained 7 bases not matched to a gene. The CDR3 length is 16 residues. The CDR3 spells CASSLSGTSGVGEQFF. Written as DNA, the CDR3 is TGTGCCAGCAGCTTATCGGGGACTAGCGGGGTAGGTGAGCAGTTCTTC. Complete variable domain (other parts from reference TRBV7-2 and TRBJ2-1): GAGVSQSPSNKVTEKGKDVELRCDPISGHTALYWYRQSLGQGLEFLIYFQGNSAPDKSGLPSDRFSAERTGGSVSTLTIQRTQQEDSAVYLCASSLSGTSGVGEQFFGPGTRLTVL.

V and J are TRBV29-1 and TRBJ1-2; D is unresolved. This CDR3 has 11 amino acids. Germline lookup yields CDR1 SQVTM and CDR2 ANQGSEA. With 4 bases removed from V and 8 bases from J, the gap between germline ends came to 11 bases. The CDR3 DNA is TGCAGCGTTGGGCCGTTTCCGGGCTACACCTTC. This codes for CSVGPFPGYTF.

This clone was detected only a few times. J is TRBJ2-1 and V is TRBV5-1; 7 positions agree with TRBD2. After removal of 2 bases from V and 7 bases from J, the junction contained 6 bases not matched to a gene. This CDR3 region has 14 residues. The germline CDR1 and CDR2 sequences are SGHRS and YFSETQ. CDR3: CASSFQRDRNEQFF. The CDR3 coding sequence is TGCGCCAGCAGCTTTCAGCGGGATAGGAATGAGCAGTTCTTC.

The chain employs TRBV29-1 and TRBJ1-2; D might be TRBD1 (6 bases). Trimming removed 6 bases from V and 0 bases from J, with 11 bases in between. This CDR3 has 13 residues. Looked up from germline, CDR1 is SQVTM and CDR2 is ANQGSEA. The CDR3 DNA reads TGCAGCGTATCCGGGGGGCCTAACTATGGCTACACCTTC. Its protein is CSVSGGPNYGYTF.